This record looks at one T cell receptor (beta chain) sequence and its context. Its cognate antigen is unknown. Time point indicated: pre-sensitization, week 0. Treatment reported: therapeutic diphenylcyclopropenone sensitization with weekly scalp DPC. The entry originates in a study of human T cells and chemical hapten exposure. Across the whole study: 2% DPC applied to an approximately 2 cm by approximately 2 cm arm area sensitized donors. Study results and limitations: Expanded TCRs showed more large CDR3 clusters than pre-sensitization or healthy control sets. Sensitizing to DPC left TCRs with a frequency above 1 in 1000 unaltered. The study found that PT1 expanded TCR counts correlated positively with patch test score.

Each CDR3 protein is one row after TCRdb ran MiXCR on the RACE reads. The profile shows some 200,000 distinct CDR3 sequences, almost 30% of them singletons. Deletions cut 5 bases from V and 7 bases from J, with 13 bases between. This CDR3 is built from 14 residues. Germline CDR1 and CDR2: SGHRS and YFSETQ. Sequenced material: whole blood, taken in connection with sensitization to the hapten diphenylcyclopropenone (DPC). J is TRBJ1-6 and V is TRBV5-1; D is perhaps TRBD1 (5 bases). The receptor's source is a young woman with alopecia areata. Some clones in this sample may be carry-over from other donors' samples. CDR3 nucleotide sequence: TGCGCCAGCAGTATGTCCAGGGACAATTCACCCCTCCACTTT. This gives the protein CASSMSRDNSPLHF.